This TCR beta chain was identified during a study of blood T cell repertoires in COVID-19. Authors' analysis steps: Estimates of nucleated cell counts were drawn from the amplification of reference gene primers. Assay used: immunoSEQ multiplex PCR; TCRdb lists only in-frame clones, some missing. V and J calls plus clone size are reproduced from that table; the DNA served to infer D and trimming. The sample shows 250,000 to 300,000 clones, about 87% of them seen only once. V shed 5 bases and J shed 1 base, with 8 bases lying between them. Germline V gene sequence: CDR1 SEHNR, CDR2 FQNEAQ (reference sequence). This CDR3 contains 14 residues.

Sequencing was carried out using peripheral blood. The sequence was collected from a woman in her sixties or seventies with COVID-19, enrolled during active disease. V gene TRBV7-9 combines with J gene TRBJ2-2; D unresolved. The CDR3 nucleotides read TGTGCCAGCAGCCCGTCTTGGAACACCGGGGAGCTGTTTTTT. This translates into CASSPSWNTGELFF. Full variable domain (missing parts from reference TRBV7-9 and TRBJ2-2): DTGVSQNPRHKITKRGQNVTFRCDPISEHNRLYWYRQTLGQGPEFLTYFQNEAQLEKSRLLSDRFSAERPKGSFSTLEIQRTEQGDSAMYLCASSPSWNTGELFFGEGSRLTVL.